This TCR beta chain was captured by sequencing in a study of regulatory T cells in long-lasting Graves disease. Study-level results: There were preferences for TRBV28, TRBJ1-2 and TRBJ2-5 in persistent disease. Rather than thyroid tissue, only peripheral blood underwent study.

Relying on iRepertoire HTBI primers and Arm-PCR of CDR3 regions, the team built TCR beta libraries. TCRdb reprocessed the multiplex PCR reads with MiXCR, giving one entry per CDR3 protein. Altogether under 450,000 distinct CDR3 sequences are present, roughly a quarter being singletons, with the ten largest covering about a quarter. A remark on this clonotype: Its antigen is not identified.

Time point defined: persistent/refractory GD, antithyroid drugs over 5 years with positive TRAb. PBMC RNA was the source of the TCR library. With 3 bases removed from V and 4 bases from J, the gap between germline ends came to 9 bases. CDR1 is ENHRY, CDR2 SYGVKD, per germline. This CDR3 region has 13 residues. The source was peripheral blood mononuclear cells (PBMCs), collected when the disease was refractory, from a patient treated with antithyroid drugs. The rearrangement links TRBV10-3 to TRBJ2-5; tentatively, D is TRBD1 (6 bases). This TCR was sampled from a female donor with Graves disease. CDR3 sequence: CAISDLGAETQYF. DNA for the CDR3: TGTGCCATCAGTGATTTGGGGGCAGAGACCCAGTACTTC.